This T cell receptor beta chain was captured in a study of blood T cell repertoires in COVID-19. Study summary: Sample material is recorded as cDNA or gDNA derived from T cells, B-cell-depleted T cells, or PBMCs.

Source study methods: From reference gene primer amplification, estimates of nucleated cell counts were derived. The assay was immunoSEQ multiplex PCR, and TCRdb's table has in-frame clones only and misses some. V and J calls and clone size are given by that table; D and trimming were obtained from the DNA. The sample lists under 300,000 clones; around 85% were seen once. The V gene's germline CDR1 is LGHNT and CDR2 FRNRAP. J gave up 3 bases and V 1 base, and 6 bases lay outside the gene matches. The CDR3 spans 16 residues. The V gene is TRBV12-5, the J gene TRBJ1-5; 7 nucleotides match TRBD1. The sequenced sample was peripheral blood. This receptor was taken from a woman of 80 years or more with acute or convalescent COVID-19. The CDR3 spells CASGLAPGTVNQPQHF. The CDR3 DNA sequence: TGTGCTAGTGGTTTGGCACCCGGGACAGTCAATCAGCCCCAGCATTTT.